The 6 T cell receptor beta chains below all came from one sample that was sequenced in a study of CD8 T cells in ankylosing spondylitis. General study findings and limits: Seemingly characteristic of ankylosing spondylitis blood was a TCR beta motif consisting of about 8 highly homologous variants.

These receptors are not linked to any known antigen. TCRdb itself ran the 5' RACE reads through MiXCR, one entry per CDR3 protein. This table has approximately 550,000 distinct CDR3 sequences, 12% appearing once. The specimen was blood, either unsorted or a sorted T cell fraction (not recorded which). All receptors derive from a male donor with ankylosing spondylitis.

This clonotype was detected a few times. This sequence joins TRBV5-1 and TRBJ1-1; 8 nucleotides align to TRBD1. Per germline, CDR1 SGHRS and CDR2 YFSETQ. V was pared by 4 bases and J by 2 bases, with 10 bases of the junction left unmatched. There are 16 residues in the CDR3. CDR3 coding DNA: TGCGCCAGCAGCCAAAGAAGACAGGGGCTTAACACTGAAGCTTTCTTT. Residues: CASSQRRQGLNTEAFF.

The chain employs TRBV20-1 and TRBJ2-5; 8 nucleotides line up with TRBD2. The germline V gene has CDR1 DFQATT and CDR2 SNEGSKA (reference sequence). This CDR3 is 15 amino acids long. The junction had 14 bases not matched to a gene; V was cut back by 6 bases and J by 5 bases. The CDR3 DNA reads TGCAGTGCCCCGCCTGGGAGCGGGAGAGGCGAGACCCAGTACTTC. It is translated as CSAPPGSGRGETQYF.

There are a few counts of this clonotype. CDR3 in DNA: TGTGCCAGCAGCCAAGATGAAGCGGGAGGGATCCAAGAGACCCAGTACTTC. Residues: CASSQDEAGGIQETQYF. This chain connects TRBV3-1 to TRBJ2-5; 10 bases map to TRBD2. V lost 0 bases and J lost 1; bases outside the gene matches: 5. Germline V gene sequence: CDR1 LGHDT, CDR2 YNNKEL (reference sequence). The CDR3 is 17 residues long.

In this sample, this clonotype turned up a few times. The V call is TRBV18, the J call TRBJ2-1; D is undetermined. Germline V lookup: CDR1 KGHSH, CDR2 LQKENI. Trimming shortened V by 2 bases and J by 10 bases, and 12 bases separated the two germline ends. This CDR3 has 13 residues. DNA of the CDR3: TGTGCCAGCTCACCAGGCAAGGGAACGGAGCAGTTCTTC. Its protein product is CASSPGKGTEQFF.

This clonotype came up a few times. The V gene is TRBV27, the J gene TRBJ2-3; 7 bases are shared with TRBD1. This CDR3 contains 17 residues. The V gene end was trimmed by 5 bases and the J gene end by 2 bases; junction bases not matched to a gene: 13. Germline CDR1 is MNHEY and CDR2 is SMNVEV (reference sequence). This CDR3 reads CASSPKQNRGPTDTQYF. The CDR3 bases are TGTGCCAGCAGTCCAAAACAAAACAGGGGCCCCACAGATACGCAGTATTTT.

In this sample, this clonotype turned up once. Just one base apart from a much larger clone, this may be a read error. The rearrangement uses TRBV10-3 and TRBJ2-3, with D unresolved. This CDR3 has 13 amino acids. Germline V gives CDR1 ENHRY, CDR2 SYGVKD. CDR3 loop: CSISVAAGDTQYF. CDR3 DNA sequence: TGTTCCATCAGTGTTGCGGCAGGAGATACGCAGTATTTT.